This record concerns one T cell receptor beta chain sequence. The CDR3 contains 16 residues. Germline-derived CDR1 and CDR2 are SGHTA and FQGNSA. The V gene lost 3 bases and the J gene lost 7 bases, with 19 bases spanning the gap. This sample was taken from a study of blood T cell repertoires in COVID-19. The data were produced by immunoSEQ multiplex PCR, yet TCRdb's version contains in-frame clones alone and is incomplete. The repertoire holds under 150,000 clones, with around four fifths as singletons. This chain joins TRBV7-2 and TRBJ1-5; D perhaps matches TRBD1 (6 bases). Sequencing was performed on PBMCs or T cells enriched from blood (not recorded which). The clonotype comes from a woman aged 35 to 49 who had recovered from COVID-19. The CDR3 DNA reads as TGTGCCAGCAGCTTTCGCGGGGGCGCGGACCGGCAGCCCCAGCATTTT. This sequence encodes CASSFRGGADRQPQHF.